This is a list of T cell receptor beta chains from one sample in a study of neurological immune-mediated disorders. TCRdb used MiXCR to reprocess the 5' RACE reads, holding one entry per CDR3 protein. The sample has 15,000 to 20,000 distinct CDR3 sequences; 27% are singletons. The specimen was PBMCs. These receptors all come from a man aged 50 to 59 with HTLV-1-associated myelopathy (HAM/TSP). Each CDR3 is given with its conserved first and last residue. Fields, in order: J gene, D gene, clone size, V gene, CDR3 DNA, CDR3 protein. The D gene is left open where the match is weak. For some rows the clone size is stated as once, few or many, or as a class when expanded; others skip it.

j_gene: TRBJ2-1
d_gene: -
abundance: many
v_gene: TRBV20-1
CDR3nt: TGCAGTGCTAGAGAACAGGGCCCTATCCGCCAGGGGCAGTTCTTC
CDR3aa: CSAREQGPIRQGQFF

j_gene: TRBJ1-1
d_gene: TRBD1
abundance: -
v_gene: TRBV5-1
CDR3nt: TGCGCCAGCAGCGTGGGACAGTCGAACACTGAAGCTTTCTTT
CDR3aa: CASSVGQSNTEAFF

j_gene: TRBJ1-6
d_gene: -
abundance: few
v_gene: TRBV20-1
CDR3nt: TGCAGTGCTAGAGACAGGCCTAATTCACCCCTCCACTTT
CDR3aa: CSARDRPNSPLHF

j_gene: TRBJ2-1
d_gene: TRBD2
abundance: -
v_gene: TRBV7-2
CDR3nt: TGTGCCAGCAGCTTAGTAGGACTAGCGGGGGCCGCGATAAGCTCCTACAATGAGCAGTTCTTC
CDR3aa: CASSLVGLAGAAISSYNEQFF

j_gene: TRBJ2-3
d_gene: TRBD1
abundance: few
v_gene: TRBV20-1
CDR3nt: TGCAGTGCTAGAGGAGTTGCGGGGACAGGGGTCACAGATACGCAGTATTTT
CDR3aa: CSARGVAGTGVTDTQYF

j_gene: TRBJ1-4
d_gene: -
abundance: few
v_gene: TRBV6-2/TRBV6-3
CDR3nt: TGTGCCAGCAGACTACAGGGATCCGGGAATGAAAAACTGTTTTTT
CDR3aa: CASRLQGSGNEKLFF

j_gene: TRBJ1-6
d_gene: -
abundance: few
v_gene: TRBV19
CDR3nt: TGTGCCAGTAGTCTTCGGACCGATAATTCACCCCTCCACTTT
CDR3aa: CASSLRTDNSPLHF

j_gene: TRBJ2-1
d_gene: -
abundance: -
v_gene: TRBV20-1
CDR3nt: TGCAGTGCTAGGACCGATCTCTCCTACAATGAGCAGTTCTTC
CDR3aa: CSARTDLSYNEQFF

j_gene: TRBJ2-5
d_gene: -
abundance: few
v_gene: TRBV5-5
CDR3nt: TGTGCCAGCAGCCACGGGACACAAGAGACCCAGTACTTC
CDR3aa: CASSHGTQETQYF

j_gene: TRBJ1-5
d_gene: TRBD1
abundance: few
v_gene: TRBV6-1
CDR3nt: TGTGCCAGCAGTGAAGCGCGAGCCGGGACAGCCTATCAGCCCCAGCATTTT
CDR3aa: CASSEARAGTAYQPQHF

j_gene: TRBJ2-5
d_gene: TRBD1
abundance: many
v_gene: TRBV5-1
CDR3nt: TGCGCCAGCAGCCCGGCGACAGGGCCACCTCAAGAGACCCAGTACTTC
CDR3aa: CASSPATGPPQETQYF

j_gene: TRBJ1-2
d_gene: TRBD1
abundance: medium-sized
v_gene: TRBV5-1
CDR3nt: TGCGCCAGCAGTGATGGGACAGGGGGACGGTGCACCTTC
CDR3aa: CASSDGTGGRCTF

j_gene: TRBJ2-7
d_gene: TRBD1
abundance: -
v_gene: TRBV5-4
CDR3nt: TGTGCCAGCAGCTTCCGGGACAGAGGCTACGAGCAGTACTTC
CDR3aa: CASSFRDRGYEQYF

j_gene: TRBJ2-2
d_gene: -
abundance: -
v_gene: TRBV5-1
CDR3nt: TGCGCCAGTACTCTCCGGGGCCCGGGGCCCACCGGGGAGCTGTTTTTT
CDR3aa: CASTLRGPGPTGELFF

j_gene: TRBJ2-1
d_gene: TRBD2
abundance: few
v_gene: TRBV20-1
CDR3nt: TGCAGTGCTAGAGAGAGAGGAGGACCGGGACTAGCGGGTTACAATGAGCAGTTCTTC
CDR3aa: CSARERGGPGLAGYNEQFF

j_gene: TRBJ2-1
d_gene: TRBD1
abundance: -
v_gene: TRBV11-2
CDR3nt: TGTGCCAGCAGCATCGACAGGGGAACCTACAATGAGCAGTTCTTC
CDR3aa: CASSIDRGTYNEQFF

j_gene: TRBJ2-7
d_gene: -
abundance: -
v_gene: TRBV5-1
CDR3nt: TGCGCCAGCAGCGACAAGGACAGAACCTACGAGCAGTACTTC
CDR3aa: CASSDKDRTYEQYF

j_gene: TRBJ2-3
d_gene: -
abundance: few
v_gene: TRBV19
CDR3nt: TGTGCCAGTAGTCCTTGGGGGGAGAGCACAGATACGCAGTATTTT
CDR3aa: CASSPWGESTDTQYF

j_gene: TRBJ2-6
d_gene: TRBD1
abundance: -
v_gene: TRBV19
CDR3nt: TGTGCCAGTAGTGGCGACAGGGCTGGGGCCAACGTCCTGACTTTC
CDR3aa: CASSGDRAGANVLTF

j_gene: TRBJ2-2
d_gene: -
abundance: medium-sized
v_gene: TRBV24-1
CDR3nt: TGTGCCACCAGTGACTCCGGACGGCTCGGGGAGCTGTTTTTT
CDR3aa: CATSDSGRLGELFF

j_gene: TRBJ2-7
d_gene: TRBD1
abundance: -
v_gene: TRBV7-9
CDR3nt: TGTGCCAGCCTAAGGGACAGGGGACACGAGCAGTACTTC
CDR3aa: CASLRDRGHEQYF

j_gene: TRBJ1-2
d_gene: -
abundance: few
v_gene: TRBV5-1
CDR3nt: TGCGCCAGCAGCACCCGCGGGGGGGGCGGCTATGGCTACACCTTC
CDR3aa: CASSTRGGGGYGYTF

j_gene: TRBJ1-1
d_gene: -
abundance: many
v_gene: TRBV29-1
CDR3nt: TGCAGCGTTGAGGTCAGACCGAACACTGAAGCTTTCTTT
CDR3aa: CSVEVRPNTEAFF

j_gene: TRBJ2-5
d_gene: TRBD1
abundance: many
v_gene: TRBV20-1
CDR3nt: TGCAGTGCTCAGACAGGGTCAGAGACCCAGTACTTC
CDR3aa: CSAQTGSETQYF

j_gene: TRBJ2-7
d_gene: TRBD1
abundance: -
v_gene: TRBV6-1
CDR3nt: TGTGCCAGCAGTGAGGGACAGCCCTACGAGCAGTACTTC
CDR3aa: CASSEGQPYEQYF

j_gene: TRBJ2-1
d_gene: -
abundance: -
v_gene: TRBV20-1
CDR3nt: TGCAGTGCTAGGGGACTTTACGCGGGGGAGCAGTTCTTC
CDR3aa: CSARGLYAGEQFF

j_gene: TRBJ1-1
d_gene: -
abundance: few
v_gene: TRBV29-1
CDR3nt: TGCAGCCTGAAACAGGGCCCCACTGAAGCTTTCTTT
CDR3aa: CSLKQGPTEAFF

j_gene: TRBJ1-6
d_gene: -
abundance: -
v_gene: TRBV6-2/TRBV6-3
CDR3nt: TGTGCCAGCAAGGGCAGCCACATCTCCTATAATTCACCCCTCCACTTT
CDR3aa: CASKGSHISYNSPLHF

j_gene: TRBJ2-2
d_gene: -
abundance: -
v_gene: TRBV5-1
CDR3nt: TGCGCCAGCAGCTTGGCCCCTAGCGAGAACACCGGGGAGCTGTTTTTT
CDR3aa: CASSLAPSENTGELFF

j_gene: TRBJ2-7
d_gene: -
abundance: -
v_gene: TRBV29-1
CDR3nt: TGCAGCGTTGACGGGAGCTCCTACGAGCAGTACTTC
CDR3aa: CSVDGSSYEQYF

j_gene: TRBJ2-3
d_gene: -
abundance: -
v_gene: TRBV18
CDR3nt: TGTGCCAACTCACCAGACAGGTCCCCCGATACGCAGTATTTT
CDR3aa: CANSPDRSPDTQYF

j_gene: TRBJ2-1
d_gene: -
abundance: medium-sized
v_gene: TRBV5-1
CDR3nt: TGCGCCAGCAGCTTTCAACTCTACAATGAGCAGTTCTTC
CDR3aa: CASSFQLYNEQFF

j_gene: TRBJ2-3
d_gene: -
abundance: -
v_gene: TRBV6-6
CDR3nt: TGTGCCAGCAGTGCCCGGGGGGCCGACACAGATACGCAGTATTTT
CDR3aa: CASSARGADTDTQYF

j_gene: TRBJ2-7
d_gene: -
abundance: -
v_gene: TRBV5-1
CDR3nt: TGCGCCAGCAGCTTGAGGGCAGGGTCCACCGGGGAGCACGAGCAGTACTTC
CDR3aa: CASSLRAGSTGEHEQYF

j_gene: TRBJ2-3
d_gene: -
abundance: -
v_gene: TRBV5-1
CDR3nt: TGCGCCAGCAGCTTGGCCGTCGGAACAGATACGCAGTATTTT
CDR3aa: CASSLAVGTDTQYF

j_gene: TRBJ1-2
d_gene: -
abundance: -
v_gene: TRBV28
CDR3nt: TGTGCCAGCACCTCCCCGGGTGGCTACACCTTC
CDR3aa: CASTSPGGYTF

j_gene: TRBJ2-1
d_gene: -
abundance: large
v_gene: TRBV3-1
CDR3nt: TGTGCCAGCAGCTCCGGGACACCCCGGGATGAGCAGTTCTTC
CDR3aa: CASSSGTPRDEQFF

j_gene: TRBJ2-1
d_gene: TRBD2
abundance: -
v_gene: TRBV10-3
CDR3nt: TGTGCCATCAGTGAGGTTCCTAGCGGGGGACCCGGGAATAATGAGCAGTTCTTC
CDR3aa: CAISEVPSGGPGNNEQFF

j_gene: TRBJ2-2
d_gene: TRBD2
abundance: few
v_gene: TRBV2
CDR3nt: TGTGCCAGCATTGGTGTACTAGCGGGGGCGGCGAACACCGGGGAGCTGTTTTTT
CDR3aa: CASIGVLAGAANTGELFF

j_gene: TRBJ2-2
d_gene: -
abundance: -
v_gene: TRBV5-1
CDR3nt: TGCGCCAGCAGCTCGTCGGGCGCGTTCTCGAACACCGGGGAGCTGTTTTTT
CDR3aa: CASSSSGAFSNTGELFF

j_gene: TRBJ2-1
d_gene: TRBD1
abundance: many
v_gene: TRBV20-1
CDR3nt: TGCAGTGCTAGAGATTCTGGACAGGGTAAGGATGAGCAGTTCTTC
CDR3aa: CSARDSGQGKDEQFF

j_gene: TRBJ2-7
d_gene: -
abundance: few
v_gene: TRBV12-3/TRBV12-4
CDR3nt: TGTGCCAGCAGTGGCCTCAGGGTCTACGAGCAGTACTTC
CDR3aa: CASSGLRVYEQYF

j_gene: TRBJ2-7
d_gene: -
abundance: -
v_gene: TRBV18
CDR3nt: TGTGCCAGCTCCCCCGATCGGTACGAGCAGTACTTC
CDR3aa: CASSPDRYEQYF

j_gene: TRBJ2-2
d_gene: -
abundance: few
v_gene: TRBV3-1
CDR3nt: TGTGCCAGCCTGGGGGACACCGGGGAGCTGTTTTTT
CDR3aa: CASLGDTGELFF

j_gene: TRBJ1-2
d_gene: TRBD1
abundance: -
v_gene: TRBV6-5
CDR3nt: TGTGCCAGCAGTTACGGGACAGGGGATGGTGGCTACACCTTC
CDR3aa: CASSYGTGDGGYTF

j_gene: TRBJ2-3
d_gene: TRBD2
abundance: -
v_gene: TRBV20-1
CDR3nt: TGCAGTGCTGATCTTACCGGGACTAGCGGGGGAGATACGCAGTATTTT
CDR3aa: CSADLTGTSGGDTQYF

j_gene: TRBJ2-3
d_gene: -
abundance: -
v_gene: TRBV7-2
CDR3nt: TGTGCCAGCAGCTCCAACGTACTTTCCACAAAGTATTTT
CDR3aa: CASSSNVLSTKYF

j_gene: TRBJ1-1
d_gene: TRBD1
abundance: -
v_gene: TRBV12-3/TRBV12-4
CDR3nt: TGTGCCAGCAGTCCCCAGGGGGTAGGGGTCACTGAAGCTTTCTTT
CDR3aa: CASSPQGVGVTEAFF

j_gene: TRBJ2-1
d_gene: -
abundance: few
v_gene: TRBV27
CDR3nt: TGTGCCAGCAGTTCCAGGGTCACAAGTGAGCAGTTCTTC
CDR3aa: CASSSRVTSEQFF

j_gene: TRBJ2-1
d_gene: -
abundance: -
v_gene: TRBV7-2
CDR3nt: TGTGCAAGCAGCTTAGGTGCGGGTGCGGATGAGCAGTTCTTC
CDR3aa: CASSLGAGADEQFF

j_gene: TRBJ2-1
d_gene: TRBD2
abundance: few
v_gene: TRBV20-1
CDR3nt: TGCAGTGCCAACCCTATTAGCGGGGGTCGCATTTCCTACAATGAGCAGTTCTTC
CDR3aa: CSANPISGGRISYNEQFF